In this sample, the clone carrying this T cell receptor (beta chain) turned up a few times. The target antigen is unknown. The data derive from a study of CD4 T cells in relation to SARS-CoV-2 and coronaviruses. Overall study: No peptide or an HIV-1 Nef peptide pool served as negative control. Crossreactive spike epitopes shared across donors were mapped to their HLA restriction. Study conclusions and caveats: Crossreactivity was assessed only for spike protein, not other viral proteins.

Produced via immunoSEQ multiplex PCR; TCRdb's table is partial and in-frame only. In the table there are 15,000 to 20,000 clones, 70% to 85% of which are singletons. CD4+ T cells from unexposed donors were obtained before the COVID-19 pandemic (2011-2018). Isolation of CD4+ T cells took place after about 10 days in culture. Testing used SARS-CoV-2 S/N and four cold-coronavirus spikes on unexposed-donor CD4+ T cells, cells permitting. V shed 3 bases, J shed 7 bases, and the junction held 8 bases outside the gene matches. Germline lookup yields CDR1 SQVTM and CDR2 ANQGSEA. CDR3 size: 13 residues. J is TRBJ2-7 and V is TRBV29-1; the match to TRBD2 covers 8 bases. The sequencing input was CD4+ T cells from PBMCs, cultured in vitro. This TCR came from a human donor in good health. CDR3 sequence reads: CSVDRGGSGEQYF. For the CDR3, the DNA is TGCAGCGTTGATCGGGGGGGGTCAGGGGAGCAGTACTTC.